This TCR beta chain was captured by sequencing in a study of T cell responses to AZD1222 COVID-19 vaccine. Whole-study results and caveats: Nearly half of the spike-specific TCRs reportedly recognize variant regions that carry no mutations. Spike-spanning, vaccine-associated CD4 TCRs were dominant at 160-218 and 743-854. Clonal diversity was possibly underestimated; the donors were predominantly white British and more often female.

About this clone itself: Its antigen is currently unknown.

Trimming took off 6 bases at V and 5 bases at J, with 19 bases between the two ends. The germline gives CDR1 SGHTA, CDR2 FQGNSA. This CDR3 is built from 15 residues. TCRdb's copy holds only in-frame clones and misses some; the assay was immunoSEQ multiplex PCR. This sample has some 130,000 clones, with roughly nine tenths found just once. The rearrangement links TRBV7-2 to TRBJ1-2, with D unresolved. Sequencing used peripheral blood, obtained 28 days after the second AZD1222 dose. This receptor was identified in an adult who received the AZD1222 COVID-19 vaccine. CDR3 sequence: CASSLLADSIYGYTF. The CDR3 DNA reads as TGTGCCAGCAGTCTTCTGGCGGACTCGATTTATGGCTACACCTTC.